These T cell receptor beta chains were read from a single sample in a study of T cells after yellow fever vaccination. TCRdb processed the 5' RACE reads anew with MiXCR; each CDR3 protein has one entry. The sample contains some 96,000 distinct CDR3 sequences, more than 7.5% of which appear only once. This material consisted of CD8+ T cells not binding an NS4B(214-222) dextramer, sorted from PBMCs, taken around 15 days after the first yellow fever vaccination. Source of these receptors: a young man who received the YFV17D yellow fever vaccine. Each CDR3 is given with its conserved first and last residue. The D gene is left open where the match is weak. Clone sizes are given selectively: once, few, many, or a class where the clone is expanded.

v_gene,len,abundance,d_gene,j_gene,CDR3nt,CDR3aa
TRBV19,15,NA,NA,TRBJ2-4,TGTGCCAGCAGCCCGGGGCTCTTCGCCAAAAACATTCAGTACTTC,CASSPGLFAKNIQYF
TRBV6-2/TRBV6-3,15,few,NA,TRBJ2-7,TGTGCCAGCAGTCTTCCCCTGACGGGTTCCTACGAGCAGTACTTC,CASSLPLTGSYEQYF
TRBV27,15,many,NA,TRBJ1-5,TGTGCCAGCAGTTTTGGCGGGCGCAGTGGGCAGCCCCAGCATTTT,CASSFGGRSGQPQHF
TRBV9,18,NA,NA,TRBJ2-6,TGTGCCAGCAGGAAAACAGGGCTCGGGATCACTGGGGCCAACGTCCTGACTTTC,CASRKTGLGITGANVLTF
TRBV4-3,15,NA,NA,TRBJ2-1,TGCGCCAGCAGCCAAGATCAGTTCTCCTACAATGAGCAGTTCTTC,CASSQDQFSYNEQFF
TRBV20-1,13,few,TRBD1,TRBJ1-2,TGCAGTGCTAGGACAGGGGGCCCCTATGGCTACACCTTC,CSARTGGPYGYTF
TRBV5-1,15,many,TRBD1,TRBJ2-3,TGCGCCAGCAGCAATAGGGGGCGAGACACAGATACGCAGTATTTT,CASSNRGRDTDTQYF
TRBV7-9,16,NA,NA,TRBJ1-1,TGTGCCAGCAGTTCCGCGCGGGCAGGTGGGGGGACTGAAGCTTTCTTT,CASSSARAGGGTEAFF
TRBV27,15,few,NA,TRBJ2-1,TGTGCCAGCAGTTCCGCTGGGGGGGCGTACAATGAGCAGTTCTTC,CASSSAGGAYNEQFF
TRBV4-1,15,NA,NA,TRBJ1-2,TGCGCCAGCAGCCACGAACCGGGGCAGGGACATGGCTACACCTTC,CASSHEPGQGHGYTF
TRBV4-3,16,few,NA,TRBJ2-2,TGCGCCAGCAGCCAGCGCGCCGGCGCTAACACCGGGGAGCTGTTTTTT,CASSQRAGANTGELFF
TRBV12-3/TRBV12-4,14,few,NA,TRBJ2-3,TGTGCCAGCAGTTTAACGGTCCCCCCAGATACGCAGTATTTT,CASSLTVPPDTQYF
TRBV12-3/TRBV12-4,11,few,NA,TRBJ1-1,TGTGCCAGCAGCCGGCCTCCTGAAGCTTTCTTT,CASSRPPEAFF
TRBV2,14,NA,NA,TRBJ2-6,TGTGCCAGCAGTCCCTTCTCTGGGGACAACGTCCTGACTTTC,CASSPFSGDNVLTF
TRBV3-1,16,NA,TRBD2,TRBJ2-5,TGTGCCAGCAGCCATAGCCTAGCGGGGGCCCAAGAGACCCAGTACTTC,CASSHSLAGAQETQYF
TRBV28,15,NA,TRBD2,TRBJ2-3,TGTGCCAGCACCGGCGGGGGGGAAAGCACAGATACGCAGTATTTT,CASTGGGESTDTQYF
TRBV3-1,14,few,TRBD1,TRBJ2-7,TGTGCCAGCAGCCATGGGACAGGCCGCTACGAGCAGTACTTC,CASSHGTGRYEQYF